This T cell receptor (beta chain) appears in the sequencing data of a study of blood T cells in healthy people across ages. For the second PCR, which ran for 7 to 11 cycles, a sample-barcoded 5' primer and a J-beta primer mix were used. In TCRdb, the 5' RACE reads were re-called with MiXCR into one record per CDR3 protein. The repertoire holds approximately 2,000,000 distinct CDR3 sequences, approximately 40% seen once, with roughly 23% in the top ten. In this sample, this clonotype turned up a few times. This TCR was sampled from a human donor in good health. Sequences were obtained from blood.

The CDR3 coding sequence is TGCAGTGCTGGACCTTACAGGGGAACCTACGAGCAGTACTTC. Translating it yields CSAGPYRGTYEQYF. The chain links TRBV20-1 to TRBJ2-7; TRBD1 aligns across 7 bases. Germline lookup yields CDR1 DFQATT and CDR2 SNEGSKA (reference sequence). This CDR3 contains 14 residues. J lost 2 bases, V lost 5 bases, and 9 bases had no gene match.